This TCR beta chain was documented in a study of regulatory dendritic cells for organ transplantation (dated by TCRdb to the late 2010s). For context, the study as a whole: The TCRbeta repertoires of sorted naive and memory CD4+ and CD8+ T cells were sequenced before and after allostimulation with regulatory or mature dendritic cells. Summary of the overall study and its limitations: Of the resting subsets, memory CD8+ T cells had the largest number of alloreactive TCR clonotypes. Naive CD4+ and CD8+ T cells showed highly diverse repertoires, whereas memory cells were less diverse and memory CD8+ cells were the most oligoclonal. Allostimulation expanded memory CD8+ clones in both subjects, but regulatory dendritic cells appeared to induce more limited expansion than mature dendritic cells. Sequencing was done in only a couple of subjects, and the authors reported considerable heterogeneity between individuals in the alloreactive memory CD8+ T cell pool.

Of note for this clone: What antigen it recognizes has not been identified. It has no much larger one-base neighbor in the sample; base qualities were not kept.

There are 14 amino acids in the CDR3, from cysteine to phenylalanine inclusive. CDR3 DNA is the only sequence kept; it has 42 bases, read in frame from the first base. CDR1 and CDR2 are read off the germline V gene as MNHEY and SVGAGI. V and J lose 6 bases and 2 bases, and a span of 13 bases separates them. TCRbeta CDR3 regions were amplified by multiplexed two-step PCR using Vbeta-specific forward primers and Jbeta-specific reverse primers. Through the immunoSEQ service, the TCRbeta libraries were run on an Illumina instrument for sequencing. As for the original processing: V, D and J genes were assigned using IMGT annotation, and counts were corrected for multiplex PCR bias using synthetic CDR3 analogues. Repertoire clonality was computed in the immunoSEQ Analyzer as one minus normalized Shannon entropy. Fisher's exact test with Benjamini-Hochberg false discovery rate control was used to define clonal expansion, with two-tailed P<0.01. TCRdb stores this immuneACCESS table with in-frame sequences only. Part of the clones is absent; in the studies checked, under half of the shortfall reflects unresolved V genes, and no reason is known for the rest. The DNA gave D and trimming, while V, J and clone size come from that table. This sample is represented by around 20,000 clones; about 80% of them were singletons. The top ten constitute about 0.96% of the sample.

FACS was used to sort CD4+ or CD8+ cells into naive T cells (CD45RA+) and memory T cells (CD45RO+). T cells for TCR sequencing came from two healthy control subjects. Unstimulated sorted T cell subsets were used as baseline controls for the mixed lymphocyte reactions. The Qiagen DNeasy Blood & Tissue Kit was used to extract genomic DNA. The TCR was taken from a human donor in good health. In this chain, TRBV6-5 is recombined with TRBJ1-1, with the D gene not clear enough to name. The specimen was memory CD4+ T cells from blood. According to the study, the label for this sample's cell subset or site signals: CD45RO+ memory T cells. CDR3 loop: CASRPLTGNTEAFF. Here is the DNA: TGTGCCAGCAGACCCCTGACGGGTAACACTGAAGCTTTCTTT.